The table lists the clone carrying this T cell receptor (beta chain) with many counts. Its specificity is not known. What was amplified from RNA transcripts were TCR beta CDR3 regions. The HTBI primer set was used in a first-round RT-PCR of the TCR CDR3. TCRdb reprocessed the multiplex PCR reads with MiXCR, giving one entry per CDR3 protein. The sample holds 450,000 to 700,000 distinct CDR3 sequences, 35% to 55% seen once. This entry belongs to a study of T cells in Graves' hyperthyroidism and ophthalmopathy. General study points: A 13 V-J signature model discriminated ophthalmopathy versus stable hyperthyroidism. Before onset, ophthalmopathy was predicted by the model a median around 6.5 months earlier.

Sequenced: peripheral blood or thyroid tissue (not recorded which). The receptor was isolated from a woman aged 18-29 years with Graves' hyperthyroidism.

This chain's CDR3 is CASSLVGAPYGYTF. The CDR3 DNA follows: TGTGCCAGCAGCTTAGTTGGGGCCCCCTATGGCTACACCTTC. The chain couples TRBV7-2 to TRBJ1-2; D is possibly TRBD1 (5 bases). Germline values: CDR1 SGHTA, CDR2 FQGNSA. V lost 1 base to trimming and J lost 4 bases, with 10 bases between them. This CDR3 has 14 amino acids.